The next 8 T cell receptor beta chains were all read from a single sample in a study of CD8 T cells in Susac syndrome. Reverse transcription of roughly 0.5 to 1 ug RNA used random hexamers. TCRdb re-derived calls from the immunoSEQ multiplex PCR reads in MiXCR, one entry per CDR3 protein. Here the sample spans roughly 190,000 distinct CDR3 sequences, roughly 90% being singletons. The specimen sequenced was CD4+ T cells from PBMCs. All receptors come from a human donor with Susac syndrome.

The chain couples TRBV7-6 to TRBJ1-1; D is uncertain. The length of the CDR3 is 14 residues. V lost 3 bases and J 3 bases, leaving 11 bases between the germline ends. Germline loops: CDR1 SGHVS, CDR2 FNYEAQ. The chain's CDR3 is CASSFSVGDTEAFF. The CDR3 nucleotides are TGTGCCAGCAGCTTTAGCGTCGGGGACACTGAAGCTTTCTTT.

CDR3 bases: TGTGCCAGCTCGGAACAGGGAATGGGGCAGTACTTC. This codes for CASSEQGMGQYF. This chain links TRBV18 with TRBJ2-7, with D perhaps TRBD1 (6 bases). Trimming took off 6 bases at V and 9 bases at J, with 15 bases between the two ends. The CDR3 sequence is 12 residues long. Per germline, CDR1 KGHSH and CDR2 LQKENI.

The chain recombines TRBV18 with TRBJ1-2, with 10 bases lining up with TRBD1. V gave up 3 bases and J gave up 3 bases; unmatched junction bases: 4. CDR3 length: 15 residues. Germline loops: CDR1 KGHSH, CDR2 LQKENI. The CDR3 nucleotides are TGTGCCAGCTCACCCGGGACAGGGGCGGACTATGGCTACACCTTC. Encoded protein: CASSPGTGADYGYTF.

The chain joins TRBV5-4 to TRBJ1-1; possible D gene TRBD1, 6 bases. This CDR3 region has 14 residues. Germline CDR1 reads SGHNT; CDR2 reads YYREEE (reference sequence). Trimming left V 3 bases short and J 0 bases short, with 9 bases between. DNA of the CDR3: TGTGCCAGCAGCTGGGGGACACTGAACACTGAAGCTTTCTTT. It specifies CASSWGTLNTEAFF. Combining the CDR3 with reference TRBV5-4 and TRBJ1-1 gives the whole variable domain ETGVTQSPTHLIKTRGQQVTLRCSSQSGHNTVSWYQQALGQGPQFIFQYYREEENGRGNFPPRFSGLQFPNYSSELNVNALELDDSALYLCASSWGTLNTEAFFGQGTRLTVV.

V and J are TRBV27 and TRBJ2-5; 8 nucleotides align to TRBD2. The CDR3 runs to 14 residues. The germline gives CDR1 MNHEY, CDR2 SMNVEV (reference sequence). The V segment lost 6 bases and the J segment 0 bases; nucleotides outside the gene matches: 3. The chain's CDR3 is CASSLAGYQETQYF. CDR3 in DNA: TGTGCCAGCAGCTTAGCGGGGTACCAAGAGACCCAGTACTTC.

V gene TRBV7-2 combines with J gene TRBJ2-1, with TRBD2 matching 10 bases. V lost 5 bases, J lost 9 bases, and 10 bases stayed unmatched. The CDR3 contains 15 residues. CDR1 is SGHTA and CDR2 is FQGNSA in the germline V gene. Here the CDR3 DNA reads TGTGCCAGCAGCAGTAGCGGGGGGAGGAGGGGTGAGCAGTTCTTC. As protein: CASSSSGGRRGEQFF.

V is TRBV28 and J is TRBJ1-5; D ambiguous. CDR1 and CDR2 from the germline V gene are MDHEN and SYDVKM. V lost 3 bases and J lost 0, with 18 bases in between. There are 18 residues in the CDR3. CDR3 loop: CASSFLDGRVDSNQPQHF. CDR3 nucleotides: TGTGCCAGCAGTTTCCTAGACGGCCGAGTCGATAGCAATCAGCCCCAGCATTTT.

The gene calls are TRBV5-4 and TRBJ1-1; D call uncertain. Per the germline V gene, CDR1 is SGHNT and CDR2 is YYREEE (reference sequence). V dropped 3 bases and J dropped 1 base, with 13 bases sitting between them. This CDR3 has 15 amino acids. The CDR3 loop reads CASSSRRGPNTEAFF. The CDR3 region has the DNA TGTGCCAGCAGCTCCCGACGCGGACCGAACACTGAAGCTTTCTTT.